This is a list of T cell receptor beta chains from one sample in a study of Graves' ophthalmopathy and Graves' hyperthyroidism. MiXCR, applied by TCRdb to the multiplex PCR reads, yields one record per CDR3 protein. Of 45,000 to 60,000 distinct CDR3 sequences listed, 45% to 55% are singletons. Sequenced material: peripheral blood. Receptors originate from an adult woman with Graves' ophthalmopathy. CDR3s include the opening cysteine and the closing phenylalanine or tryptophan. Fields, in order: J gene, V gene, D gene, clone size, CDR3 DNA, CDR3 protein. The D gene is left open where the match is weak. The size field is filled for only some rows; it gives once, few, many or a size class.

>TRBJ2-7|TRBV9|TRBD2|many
TGTGCCAGCAGCGTCGGGGCGGGAGGAAGCTACGAGCAGTACTTC
CASSVGAGGSYEQYF
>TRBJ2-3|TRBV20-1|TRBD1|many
TGCAGTGCTAGAGCGGCAGGGGGTCTCGATACGCAGTATTTT
CSARAAGGLDTQYF
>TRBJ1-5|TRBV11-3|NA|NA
TGTGCCAGCAGCTTAGCGGCGGGAAGCTACCAGCCCCAGCATTTT
CASSLAAGSYQPQHF
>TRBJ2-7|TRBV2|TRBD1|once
TGTGCCAGCAGCGCCGGGACAGGGAGCCACGAGCAGTACTTC
CASSAGTGSHEQYF
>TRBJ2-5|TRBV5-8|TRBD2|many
TGTGCCAGCAGCTTGGATCTAGCGGGGCAAGAGACCCAGTACTTC
CASSLDLAGQETQYF
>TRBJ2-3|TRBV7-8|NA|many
TGTGCCAGCAGCTTAGGGGTGGTCAGCACAGATACGCAGTATTTT
CASSLGVVSTDTQYF
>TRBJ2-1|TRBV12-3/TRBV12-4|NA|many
TGTGCCAGCAGTTTATCTACGGAATACAATGAGCAGTTCTTC
CASSLSTEYNEQFF
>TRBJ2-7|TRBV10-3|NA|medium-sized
TGTGCCATCAGGGAGGACTTGGGGGAGCAGTACTTC
CAIREDLGEQYF
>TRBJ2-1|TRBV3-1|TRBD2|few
TGTGCCAGCAGCTTAAAGACTAGCGGGAGGAGGAATGAGCAGTTCTTC
CASSLKTSGRRNEQFF
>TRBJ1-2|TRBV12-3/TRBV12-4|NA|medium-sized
TGTGCCAGCAGGGACGGATATGGCTACACCTTC
CASRDGYGYTF
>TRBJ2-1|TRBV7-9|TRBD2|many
TGTGCCAGCAGCGGTTACAGGGGAGGAGGGACTAGCGGGAGGGAGTCCTACAATGAGCAGTTCTTC
CASSGYRGGGTSGRESYNEQFF
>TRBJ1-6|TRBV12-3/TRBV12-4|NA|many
TGTGCCAGCAGCGAAAGGGGCATTTCACCCCTCCACTTT
CASSERGISPLHF
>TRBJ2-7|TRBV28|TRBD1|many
TGTGCCAGCAATGACAGGGTGGGCGAGCAGTACTTC
CASNDRVGEQYF
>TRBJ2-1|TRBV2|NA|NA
TGTGCCAGCAGTGAAGATCGGACAGCAAATGAGCAGTTCTTC
CASSEDRTANEQFF
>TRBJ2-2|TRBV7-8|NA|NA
TGTGCCAGCAGCATCCCTGACCCCTACACCGGGGAGCTGTTTTTT
CASSIPDPYTGELFF
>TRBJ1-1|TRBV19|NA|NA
TGTGCCAGTAGTATAGATTTGATTATCGCTTTCTTT
CASSIDLIIAFF
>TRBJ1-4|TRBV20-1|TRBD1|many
TGCAGTGCAGCGGGACAGCCGAGCCTGGGACTGTTTTTT
CSAAGQPSLGLFF
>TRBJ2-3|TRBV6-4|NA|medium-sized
TGTGCCAGCAGCAGGGATAGCACAGATACGCAGTATTTT
CASSRDSTDTQYF
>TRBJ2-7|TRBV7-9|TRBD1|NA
TGTGCCAGCAGCTTAACAGGGGGCACCTACGAGCAGTACTTC
CASSLTGGTYEQYF
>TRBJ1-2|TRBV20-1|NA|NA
TGCCCAGGTCAAACCGGGGAGCATGGCTACACCTTC
CPGQTGEHGYTF
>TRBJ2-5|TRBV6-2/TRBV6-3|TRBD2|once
TGTGCCAGCGGGGGACTAGCGGGCGAGACCCAGTACTTC
CASGGLAGETQYF
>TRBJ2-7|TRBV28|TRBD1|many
TGTGCCAGCAGTTTAGCCCAAAACAGGGGAAGGGGCGAGCAGTACTTC
CASSLAQNRGRGEQYF
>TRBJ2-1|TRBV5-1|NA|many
TGCGCCAGCAGCTTAAGGGGCGCCAGCAATGAGCAGTTCTTC
CASSLRGASNEQFF
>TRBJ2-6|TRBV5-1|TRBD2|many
TGCGCCAGCAGCTTGTCGGACACTAGCGCCTCTGGGGCCAACGTCCTGACTTTC
CASSLSDTSASGANVLTF
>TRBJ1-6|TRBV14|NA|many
TGTGCCAGCAGCTTTGACCCGGGACGGAGTAATTCACCCCTCCACTTT
CASSFDPGRSNSPLHF
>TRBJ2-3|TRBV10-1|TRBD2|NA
TGCGCCAGCAGTGAGTGTAGCGGGACGGTGACAGATACGCAGTATTTT
CASSECSGTVTDTQYF
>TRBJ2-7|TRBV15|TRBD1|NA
TGTGCCACCAGTAAGGGACAGGGGATCTACGAGCAGTACTTC
CATSKGQGIYEQYF
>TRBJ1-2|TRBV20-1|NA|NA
TGCAGTGCTAGAGATTGTCCGGGAGGAGGCTACACCTTC
CSARDCPGGGYTF
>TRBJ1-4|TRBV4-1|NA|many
TGCGCCAGCACCATAACCCAGGGGTTAAAGGAAAAACTGTTTTTT
CASTITQGLKEKLFF
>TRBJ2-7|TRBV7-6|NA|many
TGTGCCAGCAGCCACCGGTCGGGGGAGCAGTACTTC
CASSHRSGEQYF
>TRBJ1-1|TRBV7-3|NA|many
TGTGCCAGCAGCCCAGTAAGCGGCAGAGCGAACACTGAAGCTTTCTTT
CASSPVSGRANTEAFF
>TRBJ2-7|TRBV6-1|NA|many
TGTGCCAGCAGTGAGAGTTGGCAGCAAAACGGCGAGCAGTACTTC
CASSESWQQNGEQYF
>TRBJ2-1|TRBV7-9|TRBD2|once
TGTGCCAGCAGCCAGGGACTAGCGGGAGGGCTTAGCCAGTTCTTC
CASSQGLAGGLSQFF
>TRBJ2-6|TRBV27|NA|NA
TGTGCCAGCAGTTTGGAAAGACGCTTGGGAGGGGCCAACGTCCTGACTTTC
CASSLERRLGGANVLTF
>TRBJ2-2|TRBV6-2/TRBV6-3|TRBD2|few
TGTGCCAGCAGTTACTCGACTAGGGGACTAGCGGGAGGATATACCGGGGAGCTGTTTTTT
CASSYSTRGLAGGYTGELFF
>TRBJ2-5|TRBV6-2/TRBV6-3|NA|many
TGTGCCAGCAGTTATGAGGAGGTCCAAGAGACCCAGTACTTC
CASSYEEVQETQYF
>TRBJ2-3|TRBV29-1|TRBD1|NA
TGCAGCAGCTTAGCCGGGACAGGGTCCACAGATACGCAGTATTTT
CSSLAGTGSTDTQYF